This TCR beta chain appears in the sequencing data of a study of cytomegalovirus exposure and HLA in healthy donors. This CDR3 spans 13 amino acids. With 2 bases clipped from V and 5 bases from J, the junction kept 1 base outside the gene matches. Germline values: CDR1 SGHRS, CDR2 YFSETQ. PCR was performed using 60 Vbeta and 13 Jbeta primers. Some clones are missing from TCRdb's copy, which holds only in-frame ones; the method was immunoSEQ multiplex PCR. The table records some 90,000 clones, 76% of them present only once. The chain carries TRBV5-1 and TRBJ2-7; 10 nucleotides agree with TRBD2. Sequencing was done on a sample of PBMCs. This receptor was obtained from a man under 40 in good health and CMV-seropositive. The CDR3 reads CASSFTSGNEQYF. The DNA of the CDR3 is TGCGCCAGCAGCTTTACTAGCGGGAACGAGCAGTACTTC.